This T cell receptor beta chain was recovered during a study of metastatic and nonmetastatic thyroid tumors. Overall study context: Repertoires of blood and of tissue (tumor or nodule) from malignant and benign thyroid patients were compared.

This clone ranks as medium-sized. What it recognizes is unknown. None of the patients had undergone any treatment ahead of thyroid surgery. Overall study results and limits: As reported, TCR beta diversity in blood and tumor was significantly higher in malignant thyroid tumors than in benign nodules.

The CDR3 covers 16 residues. CDR1 is LGHNA, CDR2 YSLEER, per germline. V trimming: 4 bases; J trimming: 3 bases; junction bases outside the gene matches: 10. TCRdb used MiXCR to call clones anew from the PCR reads. The profile shows around 5,400 clones, approximately 32% of them singletons. The source of this sequence is a female donor with papillary thyroid cancer or a benign thyroid nodule (not recorded which). Some clones in this sample may be carry-over from other donors' samples. The genes are TRBV4-3 and TRBJ2-7; 9 positions agree with TRBD1. Sequencing was performed on adjacent normal tissue. CDR3 sequence reads: CASSRRDRELGYEQYF. CDR3 DNA: TGCGCCAGCAGCCGGAGGGACAGGGAACTTGGCTACGAGCAGTACTTC.